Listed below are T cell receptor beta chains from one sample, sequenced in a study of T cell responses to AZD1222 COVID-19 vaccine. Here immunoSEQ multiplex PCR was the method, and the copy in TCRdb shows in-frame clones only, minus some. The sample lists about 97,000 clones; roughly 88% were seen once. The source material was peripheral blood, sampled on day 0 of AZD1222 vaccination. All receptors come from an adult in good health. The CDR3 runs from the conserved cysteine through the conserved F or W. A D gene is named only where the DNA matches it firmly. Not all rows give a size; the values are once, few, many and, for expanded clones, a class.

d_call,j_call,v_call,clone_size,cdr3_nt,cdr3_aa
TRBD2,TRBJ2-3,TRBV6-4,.,TGTGCCAGCAGTGATCTAGCGGGGTCAGATACGCAGTATTTT,CASSDLAGSDTQYF
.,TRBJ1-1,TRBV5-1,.,TGCGCCAGCAGCTTGGCCAAGGGACACTTGAACACTGAAGCTTTCTTT,CASSLAKGHLNTEAFF
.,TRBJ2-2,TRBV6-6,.,TGTGCCACCCTGGGGAAGACAGGGAACACCGGGGAGCTGTTTTTT,CATLGKTGNTGELFF
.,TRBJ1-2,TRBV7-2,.,TGTGCCAGCAGCTTACGCGACGCCGGGGTTTATGGCTACACCTTC,CASSLRDAGVYGYTF
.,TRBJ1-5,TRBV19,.,TGTGCCAGTAGTATAGAGAGGGCCAGCCCCAATCAGCCCCAGCATTTT,CASSIERASPNQPQHF
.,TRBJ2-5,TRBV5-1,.,TGCGCCAGCAGCCCGGGACGACCCCAAGAGACCCAGTACTTC,CASSPGRPQETQYF
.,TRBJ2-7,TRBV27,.,TGTGCCAGCAGGGACAGCTCCTACGAGCAGTACTTC,CASRDSSYEQYF
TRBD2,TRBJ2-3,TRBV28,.,TGTGCCAGCAGCCAACTAGCGGGGGGGCACACAGATACGCAGTATTTT,CASSQLAGGHTDTQYF
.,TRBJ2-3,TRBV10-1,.,TGCGCCAGCAGTCACGCAGGGGCAGATACGCAGTATTTT,CASSHAGADTQYF
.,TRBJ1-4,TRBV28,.,TGTGCCAGCACCCCGGGGGGCAGGGAAAAACTGTTTTTT,CASTPGGREKLFF
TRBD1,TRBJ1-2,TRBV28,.,TGTGCCAGCAGGGGGACAGGGGTGGGCGGCTACACCTTC,CASRGTGVGGYTF
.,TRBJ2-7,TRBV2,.,TGTGCCAGCAGTGAATACCTCTCCTACGAGCAGTACTTC,CASSEYLSYEQYF
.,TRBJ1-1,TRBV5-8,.,TGTGCCTTTTTTGGAGGGGGGACCGAAGCTTTCTTT,CAFFGGGTEAFF
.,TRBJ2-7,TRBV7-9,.,TGTGCCAGCAGCTTAGATGGACCGTCCGAGCAGTACTTC,CASSLDGPSEQYF
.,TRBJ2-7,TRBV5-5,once,TGTGCCAGCAGAGAGTTTATTAACAACGAGCAGTACTTC,CASREFINNEQYF
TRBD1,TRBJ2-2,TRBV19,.,TGTGCCAGTGGACAGGCGAACACCGGGGAGCTGTTTTTT,CASGQANTGELFF
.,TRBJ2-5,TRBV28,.,TGTGCCAGCCTAGGACGCCAATACGAGGCCCAGTACTTC,CASLGRQYEAQYF
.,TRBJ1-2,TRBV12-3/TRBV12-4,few,TGTGCCAGCAGTTTCCAGGGCAACTATGGCTACACCTTC,CASSFQGNYGYTF
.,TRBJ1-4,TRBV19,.,TGTGCCAGTAGTATCAGGGGCTCCGGGGAAAAACTGTTTTTT,CASSIRGSGEKLFF